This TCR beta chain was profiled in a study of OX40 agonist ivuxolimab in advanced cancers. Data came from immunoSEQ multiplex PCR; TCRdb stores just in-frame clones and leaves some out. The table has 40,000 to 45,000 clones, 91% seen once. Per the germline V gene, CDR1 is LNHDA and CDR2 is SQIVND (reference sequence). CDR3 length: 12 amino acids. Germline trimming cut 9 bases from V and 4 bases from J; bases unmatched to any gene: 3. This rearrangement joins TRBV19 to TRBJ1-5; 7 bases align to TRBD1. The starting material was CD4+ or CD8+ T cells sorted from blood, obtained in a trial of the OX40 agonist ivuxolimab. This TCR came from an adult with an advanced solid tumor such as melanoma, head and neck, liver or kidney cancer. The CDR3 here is CASRQGNQPQHF. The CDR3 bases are TGTGCCAGCAGACAGGGTAATCAGCCCCAGCATTTT.